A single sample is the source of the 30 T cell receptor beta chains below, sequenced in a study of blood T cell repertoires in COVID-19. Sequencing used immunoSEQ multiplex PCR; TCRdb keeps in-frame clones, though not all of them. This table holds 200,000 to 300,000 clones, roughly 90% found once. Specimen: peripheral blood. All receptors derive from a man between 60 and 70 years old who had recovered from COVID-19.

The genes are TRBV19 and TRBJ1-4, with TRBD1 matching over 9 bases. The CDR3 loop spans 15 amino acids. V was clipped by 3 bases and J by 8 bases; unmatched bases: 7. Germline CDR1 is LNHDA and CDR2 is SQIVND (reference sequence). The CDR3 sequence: CASSIGGQGKEKLFF. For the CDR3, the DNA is TGTGCCAGTAGTATTGGGGGACAGGGAAAGGAAAAACTGTTTTTT.

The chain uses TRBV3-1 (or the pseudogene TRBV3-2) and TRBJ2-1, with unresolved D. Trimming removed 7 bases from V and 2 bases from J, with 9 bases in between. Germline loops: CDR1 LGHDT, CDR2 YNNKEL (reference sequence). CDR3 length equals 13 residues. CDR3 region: CASTLHPYNEQFF. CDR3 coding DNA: TGTGCCAGCACGTTACATCCCTACAATGAGCAGTTCTTC.

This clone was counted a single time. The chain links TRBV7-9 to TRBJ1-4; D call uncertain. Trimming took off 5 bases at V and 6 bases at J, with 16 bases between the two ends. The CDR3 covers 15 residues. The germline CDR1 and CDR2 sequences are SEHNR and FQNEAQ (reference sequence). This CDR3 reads CASSPPPGIDEKLFF. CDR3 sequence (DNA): TGTGCCAGCAGCCCCCCACCGGGGATCGATGAAAAACTGTTTTTT. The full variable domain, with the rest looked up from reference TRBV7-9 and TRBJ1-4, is DTGVSQNPRHKITKRGQNVTFRCDPISEHNRLYWYRQTLGQGPEFLTYFQNEAQLEKSRLLSDRFSAERPKGSFSTLEIQRTEQGDSAMYLCASSPPPGIDEKLFFGSGTQLSVL.

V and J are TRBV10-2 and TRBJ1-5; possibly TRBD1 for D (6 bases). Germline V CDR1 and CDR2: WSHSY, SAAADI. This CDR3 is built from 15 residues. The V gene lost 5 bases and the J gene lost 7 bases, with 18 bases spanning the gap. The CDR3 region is CASSLQAAQGQPQHF. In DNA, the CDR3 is TGCGCCAGCAGTCTACAGGCGGCTCAGGGGCAGCCCCAGCATTTT.

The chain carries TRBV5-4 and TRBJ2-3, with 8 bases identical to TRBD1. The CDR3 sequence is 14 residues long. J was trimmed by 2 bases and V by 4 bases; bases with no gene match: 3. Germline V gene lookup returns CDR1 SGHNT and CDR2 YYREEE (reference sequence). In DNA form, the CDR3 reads TGTGCCAGCAGCCCGGGACAGGCCACAGATACGCAGTATTTT. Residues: CASSPGQATDTQYF. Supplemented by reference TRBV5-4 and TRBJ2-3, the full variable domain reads ETGVTQSPTHLIKTRGQQVTLRCSSQSGHNTVSWYQQALGQGPQFIFQYYREEENGRGNFPPRFSGLQFPNYSSELNVNALELDDSALYLCASSPGQATDTQYFGPGTRLTVL.

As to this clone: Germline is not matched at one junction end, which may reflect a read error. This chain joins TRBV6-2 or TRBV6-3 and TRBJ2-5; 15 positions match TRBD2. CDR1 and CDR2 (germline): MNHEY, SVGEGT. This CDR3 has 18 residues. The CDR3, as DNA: TGTGCCAGCGGTTATTCCGGGACTAGCGGGGGGTACCAAGAGACCCAGTACTTC. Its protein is CASGYSGTSGGYQETQYF.

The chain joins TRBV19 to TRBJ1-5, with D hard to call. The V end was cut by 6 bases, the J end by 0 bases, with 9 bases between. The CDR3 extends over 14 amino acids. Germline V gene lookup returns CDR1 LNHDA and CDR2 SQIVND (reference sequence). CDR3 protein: CASSLVYSNQPQHF. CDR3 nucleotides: TGTGCCAGTAGCTTAGTCTATAGCAATCAGCCCCAGCATTTT.

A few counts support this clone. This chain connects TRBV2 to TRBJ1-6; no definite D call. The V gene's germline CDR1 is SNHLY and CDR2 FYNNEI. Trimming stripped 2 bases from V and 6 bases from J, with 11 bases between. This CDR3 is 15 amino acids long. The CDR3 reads CASSERSRLNSPLHF. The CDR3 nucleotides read TGTGCCAGCAGTGAAAGGTCCAGACTTAATTCACCCCTCCACTTT.

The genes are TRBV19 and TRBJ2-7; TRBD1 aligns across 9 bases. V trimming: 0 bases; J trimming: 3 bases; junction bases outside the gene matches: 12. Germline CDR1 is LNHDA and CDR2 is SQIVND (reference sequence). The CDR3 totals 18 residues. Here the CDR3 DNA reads TGTGCCAGTAGTATAGACGTCAACCGGGACAGGGTGATCTACGAGCAGTACTTC. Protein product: CASSIDVNRDRVIYEQYF.

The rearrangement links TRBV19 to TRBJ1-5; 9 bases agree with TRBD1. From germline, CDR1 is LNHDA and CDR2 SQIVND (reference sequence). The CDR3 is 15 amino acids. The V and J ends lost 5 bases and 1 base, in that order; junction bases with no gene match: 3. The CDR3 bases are TGTGCCAGTAGTGCGGACAGGGGAAGCAATCAGCCCCAGCATTTT. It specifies CASSADRGSNQPQHF.

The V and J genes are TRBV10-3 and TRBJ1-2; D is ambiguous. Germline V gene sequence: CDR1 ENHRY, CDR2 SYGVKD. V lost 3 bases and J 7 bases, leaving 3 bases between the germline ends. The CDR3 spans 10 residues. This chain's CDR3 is CAISDGGYTF. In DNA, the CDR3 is TGTGCCATCAGTGACGGTGGCTACACCTTC.

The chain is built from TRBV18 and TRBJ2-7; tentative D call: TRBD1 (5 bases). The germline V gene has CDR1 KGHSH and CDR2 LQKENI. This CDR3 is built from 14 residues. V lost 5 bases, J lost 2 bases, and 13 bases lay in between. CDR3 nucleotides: TGTGCCAGCTCATCCCCGACAGCCCCCTACGAGCAGTACTTC. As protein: CASSSPTAPYEQYF. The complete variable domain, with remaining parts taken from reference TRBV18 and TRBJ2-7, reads NAGVMQNPRHLVRRRGQEARLRCSPMKGHSHVYWYRQLPEEGLKFMVYLQKENIIDESGMPKERFSAEFPKEGPSILRIQQVVRGDSAAYFCASSSPTAPYEQYFGPGTRLTVT.

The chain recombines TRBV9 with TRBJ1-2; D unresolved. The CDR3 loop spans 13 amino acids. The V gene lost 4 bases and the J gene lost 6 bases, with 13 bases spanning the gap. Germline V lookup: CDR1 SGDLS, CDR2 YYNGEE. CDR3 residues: CASSSSGADGYTF. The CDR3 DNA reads TGTGCCAGCAGCTCGTCGGGTGCGGATGGCTACACCTTC.

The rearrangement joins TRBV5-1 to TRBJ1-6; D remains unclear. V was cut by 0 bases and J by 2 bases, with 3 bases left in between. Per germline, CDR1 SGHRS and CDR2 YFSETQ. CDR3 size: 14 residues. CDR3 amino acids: CASSLAPYNSPLHF. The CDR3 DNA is TGCGCCAGCAGCTTGGCTCCCTATAATTCACCCCTCCACTTT.

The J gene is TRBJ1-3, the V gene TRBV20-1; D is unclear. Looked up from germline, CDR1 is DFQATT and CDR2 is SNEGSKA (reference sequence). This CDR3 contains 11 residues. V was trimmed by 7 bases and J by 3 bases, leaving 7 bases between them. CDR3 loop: CSVSVGNTIYF. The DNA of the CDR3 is TGCAGTGTTTCTGTTGGAAACACCATATATTTT.

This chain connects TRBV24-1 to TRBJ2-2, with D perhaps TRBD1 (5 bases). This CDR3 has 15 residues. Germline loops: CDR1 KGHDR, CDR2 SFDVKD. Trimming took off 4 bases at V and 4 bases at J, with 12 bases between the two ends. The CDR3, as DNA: TGTGCCACCAGTGACCCAGGACAACGCACCGGGGAGCTGTTTTTT. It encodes CATSDPGQRTGELFF.

The CDR3 sequence: CASNFDRGPNEKLFF. The CDR3 coding sequence is TGTGCCAGCAATTTCGACAGGGGACCTAATGAAAAACTGTTTTTT. This chain connects TRBV2 to TRBJ1-4; 8 nucleotides align to TRBD1. Trimming took 7 bases from V and 3 from J; bases not matched to a gene: 7. The CDR3 totals 15 residues. CDR1 SNHLY and CDR2 FYNNEI come from the germline V gene.

The CDR3 protein is CASSPLTEPYGYTF. The CDR3 region has the DNA TGTGCCAGCAGTCCACTGACAGAGCCCTATGGCTACACCTTC. The chain carries TRBV25-1 and TRBJ1-2, with D tentatively TRBD1 (5 bases). The CDR3 extends over 14 amino acids. V lost 5 bases to trimming and J lost 4 bases, with 14 bases between them. The germline V gene encodes CDR1 MGHDK and CDR2 SYGVNS.

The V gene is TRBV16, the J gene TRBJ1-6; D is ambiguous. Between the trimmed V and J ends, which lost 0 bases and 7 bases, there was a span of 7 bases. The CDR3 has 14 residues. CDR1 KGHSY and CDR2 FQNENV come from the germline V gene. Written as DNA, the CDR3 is TGTGCCAGCAGCCAATCGACGGGGAATTCACCCCTCCACTTT. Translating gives CASSQSTGNSPLHF.

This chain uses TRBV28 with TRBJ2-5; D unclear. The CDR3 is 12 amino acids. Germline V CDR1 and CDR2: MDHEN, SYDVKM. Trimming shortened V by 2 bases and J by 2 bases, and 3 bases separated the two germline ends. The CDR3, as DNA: TGTGCCAGCAGTTTACCACAAGAGACCCAGTACTTC. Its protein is CASSLPQETQYF.

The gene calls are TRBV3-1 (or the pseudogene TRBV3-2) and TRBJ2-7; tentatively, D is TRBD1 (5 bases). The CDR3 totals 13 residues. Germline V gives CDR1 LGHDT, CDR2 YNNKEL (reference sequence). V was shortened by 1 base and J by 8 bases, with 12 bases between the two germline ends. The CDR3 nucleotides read TGTGCCAGCAGCCAAGCCCCAGGGATAAAGCAGTACTTC. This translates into CASSQAPGIKQYF.

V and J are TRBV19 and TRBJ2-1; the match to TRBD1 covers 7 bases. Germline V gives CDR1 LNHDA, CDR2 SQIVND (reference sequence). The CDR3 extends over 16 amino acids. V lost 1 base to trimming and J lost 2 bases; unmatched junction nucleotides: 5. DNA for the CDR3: TGTGCCAGTAGTATAGCAAGAGGGGGCACCTACAATGAGCAGTTCTTC. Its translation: CASSIARGGTYNEQFF.

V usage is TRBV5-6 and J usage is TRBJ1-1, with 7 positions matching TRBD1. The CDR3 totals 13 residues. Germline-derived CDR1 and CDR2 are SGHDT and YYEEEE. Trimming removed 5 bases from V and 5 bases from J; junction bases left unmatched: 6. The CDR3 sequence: CASSPTGRTEAFF. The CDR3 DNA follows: TGTGCCAGCAGTCCGACAGGGAGGACTGAAGCTTTCTTT.

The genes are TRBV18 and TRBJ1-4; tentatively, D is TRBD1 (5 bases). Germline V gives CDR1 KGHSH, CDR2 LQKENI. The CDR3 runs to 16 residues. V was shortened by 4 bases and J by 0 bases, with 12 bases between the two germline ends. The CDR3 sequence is CASSLRGGATNEKLFF. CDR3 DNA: TGTGCCAGCTCACTCCGCGGGGGGGCAACTAATGAAAAACTGTTTTTT.

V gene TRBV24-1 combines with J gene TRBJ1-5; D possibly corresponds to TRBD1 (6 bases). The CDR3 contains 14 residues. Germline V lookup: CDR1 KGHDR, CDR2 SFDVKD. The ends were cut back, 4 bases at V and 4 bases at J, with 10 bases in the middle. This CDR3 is CATSEQGTNQPQHF. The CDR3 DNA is TGTGCCACCAGTGAGCAGGGGACAAATCAGCCCCAGCATTTT.

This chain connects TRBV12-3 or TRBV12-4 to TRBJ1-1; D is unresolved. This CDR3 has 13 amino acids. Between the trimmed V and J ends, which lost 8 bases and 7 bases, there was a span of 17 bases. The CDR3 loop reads CASGSGVRYEAFF. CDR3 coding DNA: TGTGCCAGCGGGAGCGGCGTCAGATATGAAGCTTTCTTT.

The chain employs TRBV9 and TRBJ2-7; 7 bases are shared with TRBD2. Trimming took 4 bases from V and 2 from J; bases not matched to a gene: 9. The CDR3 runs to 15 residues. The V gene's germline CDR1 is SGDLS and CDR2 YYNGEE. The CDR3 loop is CASSPHPGLPYEQYF. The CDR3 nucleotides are TGTGCCAGCAGCCCTCACCCGGGACTACCCTACGAGCAGTACTTC.

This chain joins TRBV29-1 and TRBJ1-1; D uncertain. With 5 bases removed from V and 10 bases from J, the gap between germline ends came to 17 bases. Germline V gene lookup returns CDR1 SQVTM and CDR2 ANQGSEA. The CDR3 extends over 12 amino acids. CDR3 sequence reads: CSVNRIGEGAFF. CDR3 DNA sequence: TGCAGCGTTAACCGGATTGGAGAAGGAGCTTTCTTT.

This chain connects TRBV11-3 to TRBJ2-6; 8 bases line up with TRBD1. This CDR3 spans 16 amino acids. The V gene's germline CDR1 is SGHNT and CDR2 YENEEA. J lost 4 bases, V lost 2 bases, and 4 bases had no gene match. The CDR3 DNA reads TGTGCCAGCAGCTTAACCAGGGGGCGCGGGGCCAACGTCCTGACTTTC. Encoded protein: CASSLTRGRGANVLTF.

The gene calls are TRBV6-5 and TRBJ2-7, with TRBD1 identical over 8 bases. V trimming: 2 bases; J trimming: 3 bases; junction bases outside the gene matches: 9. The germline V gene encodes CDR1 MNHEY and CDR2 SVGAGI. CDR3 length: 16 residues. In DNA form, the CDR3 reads TGTGCCAGCAGTTACGGCGGGACAGGAGGATTCTACGAGCAGTACTTC. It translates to CASSYGGTGGFYEQYF.